This entry lists 8 T cell receptor beta chains sequenced from one sample in a study of beta chain features in type 1 diabetes. Study-wide points: Type 1 diabetes patients had moderately but significantly shorter TCRB CDR3s in all four CD4+ subsets.

The antigens of these receptors remain unknown. The study reverse transcribed the entire isolated RNA, so it sequenced expressed TCRB transcripts. Sequencing used immunoSEQ multiplex PCR; TCRdb keeps in-frame clones, though not all of them. Found here are 640,000 or so clones, around an eighth of them singletons; the top ten hold 0.02% to 0.025%. Source material: naive CD4+ T cells from blood. The receptors were gathered from a man aged 18 to 29 with type 1 diabetes.

The gene calls are TRBV25-1 and TRBJ2-3; D uncertain. With 3 bases removed from V and 3 bases from J, the gap between germline ends came to 7 bases. The CDR3 totals 13 residues. CDR1 MGHDK and CDR2 SYGVNS come from the germline V gene. The CDR3 sequence: CASSDPPTDTQYF. The CDR3 DNA is TGTGCCAGCAGTGACCCCCCGACAGATACGCAGTATTTT.

This clone has just a few counts. The chain joins TRBV9 to TRBJ2-2; D possibly uses TRBD1 or TRBD2 (6 bases each). The CDR3 contains 17 residues. Trimming shortened V by 6 bases and J by 3 bases, and 21 bases separated the two germline ends. Germline V lookup: CDR1 SGDLS, CDR2 YYNGEE. This CDR3 reads CASNPRGVREDTGELFF. CDR3 nucleotides: TGTGCCAGCAACCCTAGGGGGGTAAGGGAGGACACCGGGGAGCTGTTTTTT.

The chain recombines TRBV7-3 with TRBJ2-1, with TRBD2 matching 16 bases. Germline V gene lookup returns CDR1 SGHTA and CDR2 FQGTGA. This CDR3 region has 17 residues. V was clipped by 5 bases and J by 7 bases; unmatched bases: 8. The chain's CDR3 is CASSPGTSGGAGNEQFF. The CDR3 DNA reads as TGTGCCAGCAGCCCAGGGACTAGCGGGGGGGCTGGGAATGAGCAGTTCTTC.

This clone has just a few counts. The chain carries TRBV29-1 and TRBJ2-7; D is unresolved. Germline lookup yields CDR1 SQVTM and CDR2 ANQGSEA. Trimming took 4 bases from V and 4 from J, leaving 8 bases between them. This CDR3 contains 11 residues. CDR3 residues: CSVGLGYEQYF. CDR3 DNA sequence: TGCAGCGTTGGTCTCGGGTACGAGCAGTACTTC.

This clone was counted only a few times. The gene calls are TRBV7-9 and TRBJ1-2; unclear D gene. Germline CDR1 is SEHNR and CDR2 is FQNEAQ (reference sequence). This CDR3 is 11 amino acids long. Trimming removed 4 bases at V and 5 bases at J, with 5 bases between. The CDR3 reads CASSSGYGYTF. The CDR3 DNA sequence: TGTGCCAGCAGCTCAGGATATGGCTACACCTTC.

The rearrangement links TRBV5-1 to TRBJ2-1; 8 bases map to TRBD2. From germline, CDR1 is SGHRS and CDR2 YFSETQ. The CDR3 consists of 15 residues. V was clipped by 1 base and J by 6 bases; unmatched bases: 6. CDR3 sequence: CASSLSLAGGNEQFF. The CDR3 DNA follows: TGCGCCAGCAGCTTGAGTCTAGCGGGTGGCAATGAGCAGTTCTTC.

The V and J genes are TRBV7-9 and TRBJ2-6; D may be TRBD2 (6 bases). In germline, CDR1 is SEHNR, CDR2 FQNEAQ (reference sequence). This CDR3 comprises 15 residues. V dropped 6 bases and J dropped 2 bases, with 11 bases sitting between them. The CDR3 sequence is CASSSGGAGANVLTF. The CDR3 nucleotides are TGTGCCAGCAGTTCAGGCGGGGCTGGGGCCAACGTCCTGACTTTC.

Regarding this clone: This sample also contains other DNA sequences that code for the same CDR3. The chain uses TRBV7-2 and TRBJ2-5; weak D call: TRBD2 (6 bases). The CDR3 runs to 13 residues. V lost 3 bases, J lost 4 bases, and 9 bases lay in between. Germline V lookup: CDR1 SGHTA, CDR2 FQGNSA. Here the CDR3 reads CASSLGGRETQYF. CDR3 DNA sequence: TGTGCCAGCAGCTTGGGGGGACGAGAGACCCAGTACTTC. The full variable domain, in which reference TRBV7-2 and TRBJ2-5 provide the parts outside the CDR3, is GAGVSQSPSNKVTEKGKDVELRCDPISGHTALYWYRQSLGQGLEFLIYFQGNSAPDKSGLPSDRFSAERTGGSVSTLTIQRTQQEDSAVYLCASSLGGRETQYFGPGTRLLVL.